The 13 T cell receptor beta chains reported below all come from one sample, sequenced in a study of blood T cell repertoires in COVID-19. Profiling relied on immunoSEQ multiplex PCR, and the TCRdb table lists in-frame clones only, not all of them. The sample consists of some 250,000 clones, around four fifths of them appearing once. The source material was peripheral blood. The receptors come from a man aged 35-49 years with active or convalescent COVID-19.

The rearrangement uses TRBV6-5 and TRBJ2-1, with D possibly matching TRBD2 (5 bases). Trimming took off 6 bases at V and 2 bases at J, with 8 bases between the two ends. This CDR3 contains 13 residues. Germline-derived CDR1 and CDR2 are MNHEY and SVGAGI. In DNA form, the CDR3 reads TGTGCCAGCAGGCGGAGGCCCTACAATGAGCAGTTCTTC. Protein sequence: CASRRRPYNEQFF.

The chain combines TRBV12-5 with TRBJ1-4, with TRBD1 matching over 7 bases. V shed 6 bases and J 2 bases; nucleotides not matched to a gene: 9. Germline CDR1 and CDR2: LGHNT and FRNRAP. This CDR3 has 16 residues. CDR3 residues: CASGYRGSGTNEKLFF. CDR3 nucleotides: TGTGCTAGTGGGTACAGGGGTTCAGGTACTAATGAAAAACTGTTTTTT.

The gene calls are TRBV5-8 and TRBJ2-1; possibly TRBD1 for D (6 bases). The CDR3 is made up of 17 amino acids. Trimming stripped 1 base from V and 1 base from J, with 15 bases between. The V gene's germline CDR1 is SGHTS and CDR2 YDEGEE. CDR3 DNA: TGTGCCAGCAGCTTGAATCTGGGGGACACATCCTACAATGAGCAGTTCTTC. This sequence encodes CASSLNLGDTSYNEQFF.

In regard to this clone: At one end the junction does not follow the germline gene, possibly because of a read error. This chain joins TRBV18 and TRBJ1-1, with 9 bases lining up with TRBD1. The CDR3 length is 14 residues. CDR1 and CDR2 from the germline V gene are KGHSH and LQKENI. CDR3 amino acids: CASSPRDRASEAFF. CDR3 nucleotide sequence: TGTGCCAGCTCCCCACGGGACAGGGCGAGTGAAGCTTTCTTT.

The J gene is TRBJ1-2, the V gene TRBV19; D call uncertain. The CDR3 spans 14 residues. With 4 bases removed from V and 2 bases from J, the gap between germline ends came to 11 bases. Germline lookup yields CDR1 LNHDA and CDR2 SQIVND (reference sequence). CDR3 sequence: CASSTLELNYGYTF. The CDR3 DNA reads as TGTGCCAGTAGTACTTTAGAGTTGAACTATGGCTACACCTTC.

The chain joins TRBV5-1 to TRBJ2-1, with TRBD2 as a possible D gene (6 bases). Germline V CDR1 and CDR2: SGHRS, YFSETQ. The CDR3 runs to 17 residues. Trimming took off 0 bases at V and 1 base at J, with 14 bases between the two ends. The CDR3 DNA reads as TGCGCCAGCAGCTTGGGTCACGGGAGCGTTTCCTACAATGAGCAGTTCTTC. This sequence encodes CASSLGHGSVSYNEQFF.

In nucleotides, the CDR3 is TGTGCCATCAGTGGGGAGGATTGGTACACTGAAGCTTTCTTT. Translated: CAISGEDWYTEAFF. The V gene is TRBV10-3, the J gene TRBJ1-1; D is unresolved. The CDR3 extends over 14 amino acids. Looked up from germline, CDR1 is ENHRY and CDR2 is SYGVKD. Trimming shortened V by 4 bases and J by 3 bases, and 12 bases separated the two germline ends.

The rearrangement joins TRBV10-2 to TRBJ1-2; the D gene is possibly TRBD1 (6 bases). Germline V gene lookup returns CDR1 WSHSY and CDR2 SAAADI. The CDR3 consists of 14 residues. Between the trimmed V and J ends, which lost 7 bases and 0 bases, there was a span of 12 bases. CDR3 coding DNA: TGCGCCAGCAAACAGGGTGAGACTAACTATGGCTACACCTTC. Protein: CASKQGETNYGYTF.

The gene calls are TRBV6-4 and TRBJ1-1; D unresolved. Germline loops: CDR1 MRHNA, CDR2 SNTAGT. Trimming removed 5 bases at V and 0 bases at J, with 7 bases between. The CDR3 extends over 13 amino acids. The CDR3 protein is CASSQEMNTEAFF. The CDR3 nucleotides read TGTGCCAGCAGTCAAGAGATGAACACTGAAGCTTTCTTT.

The genes are TRBV6-1 and TRBJ1-3; 10 bases are shared with TRBD1. After removal of 1 base from V and 1 base from J, the junction contained 4 bases not matched to a gene. CDR3 length: 17 residues. Germline V gene data show CDR1 as MNHNS and CDR2 as SASEGT. The CDR3 region is CASSEGTGGLSGNTIYF. In DNA form, the CDR3 reads TGTGCCAGCAGTGAAGGGACAGGGGGATTATCTGGAAACACCATATATTTT.

This chain joins TRBV18 and TRBJ1-1; the D is unclear. Trimming shortened V by 6 bases and J by 5 bases, and 16 bases separated the two germline ends. This CDR3 has 14 residues. The V gene's germline CDR1 is KGHSH and CDR2 LQKENI. The CDR3 loop reads CASSPTTDGTEAFF. The CDR3 nucleotides are TGTGCCAGCTCCCCGACTACGGACGGGACTGAAGCTTTCTTT.

This clone was seen more than once but under ten times. The V and J genes are TRBV6-1 and TRBJ1-1; D is possibly TRBD1 (5 bases). The CDR3 sequence is 15 residues long. The germline V gene has CDR1 MNHNS and CDR2 SASEGT. V shed 1 base and J shed 2 bases, with 11 bases lying between them. Here the CDR3 DNA reads TGTGCCAGCAGTGAAGTTCAGGGTGTAAACACTGAAGCTTTCTTT. Translated, it gives CASSEVQGVNTEAFF.

This clone was observed a handful of times. The chain joins TRBV3-1 (or the pseudogene TRBV3-2) to TRBJ2-7; no clear D gene. Germline V gives CDR1 LGHDT, CDR2 YNNKEL (reference sequence). CDR3 length: 15 amino acids. Trimming shortened V by 0 bases and J by 6 bases, and 15 bases separated the two germline ends. CDR3 sequence: CASSQENSPNGEQYF. The CDR3 region has the DNA TGTGCCAGCAGCCAAGAAAACAGCCCAAACGGCGAGCAGTACTTC.